This TCR beta chain was captured by sequencing in a study of T cells in Graves' hyperthyroidism and ophthalmopathy. Study observations and caveats: Researchers found most expanded thyroid clonotypes above 0.001 in blood as well. By a 13 V-J model, ophthalmopathy was set apart from stable hyperthyroidism.

This CDR3 is 16 amino acids long. CDR1 and CDR2 from the germline V gene are MDHEN and SYDVKM. Between the trimmed V and J ends, which lost 6 bases and 7 bases, there was a span of 19 bases. This clonotype was counted many times. Antigen specificity is unknown. Amplification targeted TCR beta CDR3 regions from RNA transcripts. With the HTBI primer set, the TCR CDR3 went through a first round of RT-PCR. TCRdb passed the multiplex PCR reads through MiXCR, listing each CDR3 protein once. Found here are around 350,000 distinct CDR3 sequences, approximately 18% of them singletons; the top ten hold 30% to 40%.

Sequenced: blood. This receptor was obtained from a woman aged 25 to 39 with Graves' hyperthyroidism that later progressed to Graves' ophthalmopathy. The J gene is TRBJ1-6, the V gene TRBV28, with a weak D call TRBD1 (6 bases). The DNA of the CDR3 is TGTGCCAGCAGCCCTCAGACAGGTCTCAAGAATTCACCCCTCCACTTT. The encoded protein is CASSPQTGLKNSPLHF.